The T cell receptor beta chain described here comes from a study of CD8 T cells in ankylosing spondylitis. TCRdb re-analysed the 5' RACE reads in MiXCR, keeping a single row per CDR3 protein. The sample holds nearly 250,000 distinct CDR3 sequences, around 32% seen once. Turning to this clonotype: Its antigen is undetermined.

This CDR3 region has 14 residues. The germline gives CDR1 SGHVS, CDR2 FQNEAQ. The V and J ends lost 1 base and 12 bases respectively, with 16 bases between them. Findings and limits, study-wide: Within matched ankylosing spondylitis synovial fluid, disease-linked clones were reportedly significantly enriched. Blood of patients with ankylosing spondylitis appeared to be characterized by a TCR beta motif of eight highly homologous variants. Disease-linked clones bore a CD8+ phenotype, appearing relatively rarely in peripheral blood. There were earlier reports of some motif variants in reactive arthritis synovial fluid and blood.

This sequence originates from a male donor with ankylosing spondylitis or in good health (not recorded which). Sequenced sample: blood, either unsorted or a sorted T cell fraction (not recorded which). The chain joins TRBV7-8 to TRBJ2-1, with D hard to call. CDR3 sequence reads: CASSLVVGWEGQFF. CDR3 in DNA: TGTGCCAGCAGCTTAGTCGTCGGTTGGGAAGGGCAGTTCTTC. The complete variable domain, with remaining parts taken from reference TRBV7-8 and TRBJ2-1, reads GAGVSQSPRYKVAKRGQDVALRCDPISGHVSLFWYQQALGQGPEFLTYFQNEAQLDKSGLPSDRFFAERPEGSVSTLKIQRTQQEDSAVYLCASSLVVGWEGQFFGPGTRLTVL.